This entry lists 5 T cell receptor beta chains sequenced from one sample in a study of blood T cells in healthy people across ages. Primers used in a second PCR of about 7 to 12 cycles were a sample-barcoded 5' primer and a J-beta primer mix. TCRdb called the 5' RACE reads again in MiXCR, with one record for every CDR3 protein. The sample yields around 580,000 distinct CDR3 sequences, around half seen once. Sequenced sample: blood. These receptors were obtained from a man older than 75 in good health.

This clonotype was seen just once. CDR3: CASRAAGGMNTEAFF. CDR3 coding DNA: TGTGCCAGCAGAGCCGCTGGGGGTATGAACACTGAAGCTTTCTTT. The chain recombines TRBV28 with TRBJ1-1; a possible D gene is TRBD1 (5 bases). CDR1 and CDR2 (germline): MDHEN, SYDVKM. With 6 bases removed from V and 0 bases from J, the gap between germline ends came to 14 bases. This CDR3 has 15 amino acids.

The CDR3 here is CASPPPGLAGGIYNEQFF. The CDR3 DNA sequence: TGTGCCAGCCCCCCCCCCGGACTAGCGGGAGGGATCTACAATGAGCAGTTCTTC. V is TRBV28 and J is TRBJ2-1, with TRBD2 matching over 15 bases. This CDR3 comprises 18 residues. Trimming cost V 8 bases and J 3 bases; bases outside gene matches: 11. Germline V gene sequence: CDR1 MDHEN, CDR2 SYDVKM.

The genes are TRBV5-1 and TRBJ1-2; D perhaps matches TRBD1 (6 bases). Germline lookup yields CDR1 SGHRS and CDR2 YFSETQ. Between the trimmed V and J ends, which lost 1 base and 1 base, there was a span of 17 bases. The CDR3 runs 17 residues. CDR3 DNA sequence: TGCGCCAGCAGCTTGTGGGACACCCGTTTCAATAACTATGGCTACACCTTC. This gives the protein CASSLWDTRFNNYGYTF.

There are a few counts of this clonotype. This rearrangement joins TRBV10-1 to TRBJ2-3, with no clear D. The CDR3 runs 12 residues. Trimming stripped 2 bases from V and 4 bases from J, with 4 bases between. Germline CDR1 and CDR2: WNHNN and SYGVQD (reference sequence). This CDR3 reads CASSEHPDTQYF. CDR3 sequence (DNA): TGCGCCAGCAGTGAGCACCCAGATACGCAGTATTTT.

This clonotype was detected a few times. This chain uses TRBV15 with TRBJ2-1; no clear D gene. The germline CDR1 and CDR2 sequences are LNHNV and YYDKDF (reference sequence). V was pared by 10 bases and J by 6 bases, with 25 bases between. This CDR3 spans 16 amino acids. Here the CDR3 DNA reads TGTGCCATCCAGCTTGCAGGCCGGGCGATACCCAATGAGCAGTTCTTC. Amino acids: CAIQLAGRAIPNEQFF.